The present T cell receptor beta chain was sequenced within a study of T cell responses to AZD1222 COVID-19 vaccine. Regarding the study as a whole: Two doses of AZD1222 preceded a rise in Spike-specific TCR breadth and depth. With dominance at 160-218 and 743-854, vaccine-associated CD4 TCRs spanned spike. After the peak T cell response, and only then, were repertoires sampled.

The length of the CDR3 is 15 residues. Trimming cost V 2 bases and J 4 bases, with 13 bases left between them. Details on this clone: Antigen specificity is unknown.

TCRdb keeps only in-frame clones here, not all; method: immunoSEQ multiplex PCR. The sample lists about 160,000 clones, approximately 90% occurring once. V is TRBV23-1 and J is TRBJ2-3; tentative D call: TRBD1 (6 bases). TRBV23-1 qualifies as an ORF whose function is uncertain. The clonotype comes from an adult in good health. The sequences come from peripheral blood, collected on day 0 of MenACWY control vaccination. CDR3 residues: CASSQRVPGADTQYF. In DNA form, the CDR3 reads TGCGCCAGCAGTCAAAGGGTCCCAGGGGCAGATACGCAGTATTTT.